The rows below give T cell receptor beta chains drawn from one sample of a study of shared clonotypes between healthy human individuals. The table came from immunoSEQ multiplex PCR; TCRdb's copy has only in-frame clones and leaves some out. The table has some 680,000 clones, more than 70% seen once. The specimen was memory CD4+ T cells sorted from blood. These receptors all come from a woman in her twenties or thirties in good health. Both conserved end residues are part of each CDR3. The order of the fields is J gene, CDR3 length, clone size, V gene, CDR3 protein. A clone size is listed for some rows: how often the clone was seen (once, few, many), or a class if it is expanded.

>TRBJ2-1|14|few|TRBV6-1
CASSPLASVNEQFF
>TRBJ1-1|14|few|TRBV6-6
CASSYRPPPDEAFF
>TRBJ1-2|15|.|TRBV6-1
CASSEGGGRNYGYTF
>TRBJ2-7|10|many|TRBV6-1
CASGDRLRYF
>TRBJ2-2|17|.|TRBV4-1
CASSQDRGGGLAGELFF
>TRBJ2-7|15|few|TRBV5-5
CASSLGASRDYEQYF
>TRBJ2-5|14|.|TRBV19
CASSIGQTQETQYF
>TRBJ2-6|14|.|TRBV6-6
CASSFNSGANVLTF
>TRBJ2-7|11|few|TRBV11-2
CASSLLSEQYF
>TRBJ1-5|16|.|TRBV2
CASTRQGGFSNQPQHF
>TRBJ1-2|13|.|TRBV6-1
CASRHRDVYGYTF
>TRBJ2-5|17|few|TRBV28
CASRQGALKKAQETQYF
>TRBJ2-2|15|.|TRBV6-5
CASRSGTGRTGELFF
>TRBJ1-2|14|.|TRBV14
CASSLRDGVYGYTF
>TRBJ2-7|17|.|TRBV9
CASSVGPSGRLNYEQYF
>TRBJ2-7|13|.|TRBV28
CASREKRGYEQYF
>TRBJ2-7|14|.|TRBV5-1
CASSKGTGSLEQYF
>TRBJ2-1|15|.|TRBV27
CASSGGDRAYNEQFF
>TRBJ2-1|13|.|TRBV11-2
CASSLHIGWEQFF
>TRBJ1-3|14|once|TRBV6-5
CASSPDRTGNTIYF